This TCR beta chain was identified in a study of patients and donors after allogeneic stem cell transplantation (dated by TCRdb to the early 2020s). On this clonotype: The antigen it binds to is not known. It has no much larger one-base neighbor in the sample; base qualities were not kept.

The CDR3 has 13 amino acids, counting the end cysteine and phenylalanine. Only CDR3 DNA is held: 39 bases, read in frame from base 1. The junction carries 6 bases between V and J, which are trimmed by 3 bases and 1 base respectively. Library generation was performed with RT-PCR. The listed sequencing device is NextSeq 550. Starting from the raw public reads, TCRdb applied fastp trimming at Q25, assembled clones with MiXCR and retained in-frame beta chains. When rows share a CDR3 protein, they turn into one entry using the most common DNA and genes. In this sample the table shows a few hundred thousand distinct CDR3 sequences, around 40% of which occur a single time. 11% of the sample rests with the top ten.

This sequence was found in a human donor who was either an allogeneic HSCT recipient or a stem cell or donor lymphocyte infusion donor (not recorded which). It is not recorded whose cells these are; they may come from a transplant donor. What was sequenced was blood, either unsorted or a sorted T cell fraction (not recorded which). The chain is encoded by TRBV12-3 or TRBV12-4 joined to TRBJ1-1, with the D gene too uncertain to name. The CDR3 region: CASSLYQNTEAFF. The base sequence is TGTGCCAGCAGTTTGTACCAGAACACTGAAGCTTTCTTT.